A selection of T cell receptor beta chains follows, all from one sample in a study of Ad26.COV2.S vaccination and SARS-CoV-2 variants. The repertoire was sequenced with immunoSEQ multiplex PCR; TCRdb's copy has only in-frame clones and lacks some. This table has about 400,000 clones, approximately 83% appearing once. This sample comprised peripheral blood, obtained in a trial of Ad26.COV2.S vaccine versus placebo. The receptors derive from a person between 18 and 60 years old who received the Ad26.COV2.S COVID-19 vaccine or a placebo. Both conserved end residues are part of each CDR3. The order of the fields is V gene, J gene, clone size, CDR3 protein. A row's size may be missing; if present it is once, few, many or a size class.

TRBV6-1,TRBJ1-1,.,CASSEMGTMGTEAFF
TRBV3-1/TRBV3-2,TRBJ2-6,.,CASSQRQGSRGSGANVLTF
TRBV4-1,TRBJ2-1,.,CASSPIAHSYNEQFF
TRBV2,TRBJ2-7,.,CASSEGNTYEQYF
TRBV18,TRBJ1-5,.,CASRGGVGQPQHF
TRBV9,TRBJ2-1,.,CASSTGDSGRDEQFF
TRBV5-4,TRBJ2-2,.,CASSPQNTGELFF
TRBV27,TRBJ2-5,.,CASSPGTLRGETQYF
TRBV12-3/TRBV12-4,TRBJ2-2,.,CASSRRESGELFF
TRBV6-1,TRBJ1-2,.,CASSEDHRVSGYTF
TRBV9,TRBJ1-1,.,CASSLDWNTEAFF
TRBV10-3,TRBJ2-7,.,CAISITSAAYEQYF
TRBV4-1,TRBJ1-2,.,CASSQPPGQGAGYTF
TRBV11-2,TRBJ2-5,.,CASSLPLGSRETQYF
TRBV7-9,TRBJ2-7,.,CASSPPGPQVDEQYF
TRBV5-1,TRBJ2-2,few,CASSLRQGVTGELFF
TRBV30,TRBJ2-2,.,CAWNLGQSNTGELFF
TRBV5-4,TRBJ2-1,.,CASSLTQVGEQFF
TRBV29-1,TRBJ1-2,.,CSVPPQLNYGYTF
TRBV29-1,TRBJ2-5,.,CSVGAALSQYF
TRBV24-1,TRBJ2-1,.,CATGSPPGPPSTGNEQFF
TRBV18,TRBJ2-1,.,CASSSTSGSSTEQFF
TRBV13,TRBJ2-1,.,CASSLLHHEQFF
TRBV4-3,TRBJ1-4,.,CASSQEGDPNEKLFF
TRBV7-3,TRBJ1-6,.,CASSLDTANSPLHF